This TCR beta chain was captured by sequencing in a study of T cells expressing NK-cell markers. Study-level findings and limits: Clones of NKG2C+ T cells that had expanded were of unclear HCMV specificity.

Reprocessing the 5' RACE reads, TCRdb reports a single entry for every CDR3 protein and omits DNA. The sample's table shows about 370,000 distinct CDR3 sequences. Regarding this clonotype: The antigen remains undetermined.

The germline gives CDR1 DFQATT, CDR2 SNEGSKA (reference sequence). The CDR3 contains 15 residues. The sample was blood T cells: a sorted CD56 or NKG2C T cell subset, CD4+ or CD8+ T cells, or bulk PBMC T cells (not recorded which). This chain links TRBV20-1 with TRBJ2-7; TCRdb names TRBD2, which stays unverified in the absence of DNA. This sequence originates from a woman aged 50 to 65 in good health. The CDR3 is CSAEAGLAGDLEQYF.